A selection of T cell receptor beta chains follows, all from one sample in a study of blood T cell repertoires in COVID-19. Clones were sequenced by immunoSEQ multiplex PCR, and TCRdb holds only the in-frame ones, with some missing. The sample gives about 180,000 clones, 87% of which show up once; around 1.4% is in the top ten. The sample comprised peripheral blood. Every receptor here comes from a woman aged 45-60 years with acute or convalescent COVID-19. CDR3s include the opening cysteine and the closing phenylalanine or tryptophan. D genes are given only for firm matches. Only some rows state a clone size, as once, few, many or a class for expanded clones.

CDR3 protein,CDR3 DNA,clone size,D gene,J gene,V gene
CASRPIWAGGAQETQYF,-,-,-,TRBJ2-5,TRBV12-2
CASSLVSRPPSTDTQYF,TGTGCCAGCAGCTTGGTTAGTCGCCCCCCTAGCACAGATACGCAGTATTTT,-,-,TRBJ2-3,TRBV5-4
CASSERLAGVGEQYF,TGTGCCAGCAGTGAGAGACTAGCGGGAGTAGGCGAGCAGTACTTC,-,TRBD2,TRBJ2-7,TRBV2
CASRLPPGNTIYF,TGTGCCAGTAGACTCCCTCCTGGAAACACCATATATTTT,-,-,TRBJ1-3,TRBV19
CASSQSFRRDEQYF,TGTGCCAGCAGCCAAAGTTTCCGACGGGACGAGCAGTACTTC,few,-,TRBJ2-7,TRBV16
CATRYQTPGGYTF,TGTGCCACCAGGTATCAGACCCCCGGGGGCTACACCTTC,-,-,TRBJ1-2,TRBV24-1
CASTGQGSGYGYTF,TGTGCCAGCACCGGACAGGGGAGCGGCTATGGCTACACCTTC,-,TRBD1,TRBJ1-2,TRBV6-6
CAWSSAPMNTEAFF,TGTGCCTGGAGTTCTGCGCCAATGAACACTGAAGCTTTCTTT,once,-,TRBJ1-1,TRBV30
CASSKSQGQETQYF,TGTGCCAGCAGCAAGTCACAGGGTCAAGAGACCCAGTACTTC,-,-,TRBJ2-5,TRBV5-4
CAISESTGVSGDTGELFF,TGTGCCATCAGTGAGTCGACAGGAGTCTCCGGGGACACCGGGGAGCTGTTTTTT,-,-,TRBJ2-2,TRBV10-3
CASSSGLSSYEQYF,TGTGCCAGCAGCTCCGGACTGAGCTCCTACGAGCAGTACTTC,-,-,TRBJ2-7,TRBV11-2
CASSVGGGGQPQHF,TGTGCCAGCAGCGTAGGGGGGGGCGGTCAGCCCCAGCATTTT,-,-,TRBJ1-5,TRBV9
CASSSSTGDAFF,TGTGCCAGCAGCTCGTCGACAGGGGATGCTTTCTTT,-,TRBD1,TRBJ1-1,TRBV5-4
CASNVREAGNTIYF,TGTGCCAGTAACGTGCGCGAGGCTGGAAACACCATATATTTT,-,-,TRBJ1-3,TRBV19
CASSEPGQPKAEAFF,TGTGCCAGCAGCGAACCGGGACAGCCGAAAGCTGAAGCTTTCTTT,-,TRBD1,TRBJ1-1,TRBV6-2/TRBV6-3